This TCR beta chain was sequenced for a study of T cell responses to AZD1222 COVID-19 vaccine. General study results and limits: Along spike, vaccine-associated CD4 TCRs were found throughout, with dominance at 160-218 and 743-854. The breadth and depth of Spike-specific TCRs increased once two AZD1222 doses had been given.

In the case of this clone: The antigen is undetermined.

This table comes from immunoSEQ multiplex PCR, and its TCRdb copy is limited to in-frame clones, with some not included. Of approximately 150,000 clones listed, 80% to 90% are singletons. In germline, CDR1 is LNHDA, CDR2 SQIVND (reference sequence). Trimming cost V 7 bases and J 7 bases; bases outside gene matches: 8. This CDR3 has 14 amino acids. This sequence originates from an adult in good health. This chain links TRBV19 with TRBJ1-2; 11 bases map to TRBD1. The sequencing here drew on peripheral blood, taken on day 0 of AZD1222 vaccination. CDR3 loop: CASKPDRGHGGYTF. Here the CDR3 DNA reads TGTGCCAGTAAACCGGACAGGGGGCATGGTGGCTACACCTTC.